This T cell receptor (beta chain) appears in the sequencing data of a study of cytomegalovirus exposure and HLA in healthy donors. Of note for this clone: Its antigen is not known.

The PCR ran on 60 Vbeta and 13 Jbeta primers. Method: immunoSEQ multiplex PCR; TCRdb's copy keeps in-frame clones and lacks some. The data hold over 150,000 clones, with about 75% observed a single time. CDR3 length: 14 residues. Germline CDR1 and CDR2: MNHEY and SMNVEV (reference sequence). Findings of the study overall: Serostatus for CMV was the only available immune exposure information. Per a prior analysis, the majority of TCR beta V segments were productive roughly 90% or roughly 30% of the time. The number of N-insertions in an Asian-associated ancestry cluster was reportedly below the approximately 700-donor mean in a later analysis. In vitro experiments confirmed that a few CMV-associated chains were specific for CMV antigens.

This chain connects TRBV27 to TRBJ2-5, with D tentatively TRBD1 (5 bases). TRBJ2-7 matches the DNA end more closely, so the J call is doubtful. Sequencing was performed on PBMCs. The receptor was isolated from a young man in good health and CMV-seronegative. The CDR3 here is CASSLGRVVYEQYF. CDR3 coding DNA: TGTGCCAGCAGTTTGGGCAGGGTTGTTTACGAGCAGTACTTC.